The clone carrying this T cell receptor (beta chain) has only one observation. From germline, CDR1 is SGHTA and CDR2 FQGNSA. The CDR3 loop spans 15 amino acids. Repertoires were generated with immunoSEQ multiplex PCR, while TCRdb's copy carries only in-frame clones and drops some. The table has around 720,000 clones, around 73% seen once. This entry belongs to a study of shared clonotypes between healthy human individuals. The chain is built from TRBV7-2 and TRBJ2-5; 10 nucleotides align to TRBD2. The J call is doubtful: the DNA matches TRBJ2-7 better. Input material: memory CD4+ T cells sorted from blood. As for subset: CD45RA-negative fraction. The TCR sequence derives from a woman aged 25 to 39 in good health. The CDR3 DNA is TGTGCCAGCAGCTTAGGGACTAGCGGCTCCTACGAGCAGTACTTC. The encoded protein is CASSLGTSGSYEQYF.